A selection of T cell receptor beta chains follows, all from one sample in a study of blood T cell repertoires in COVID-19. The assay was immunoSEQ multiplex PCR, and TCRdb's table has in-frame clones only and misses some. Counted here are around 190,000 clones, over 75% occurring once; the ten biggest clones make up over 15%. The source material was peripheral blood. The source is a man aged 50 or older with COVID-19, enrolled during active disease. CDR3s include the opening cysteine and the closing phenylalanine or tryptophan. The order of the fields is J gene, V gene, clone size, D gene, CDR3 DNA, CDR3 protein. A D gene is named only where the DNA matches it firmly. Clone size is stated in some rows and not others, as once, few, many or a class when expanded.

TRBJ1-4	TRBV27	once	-	TGTGCCAGCAGTCTAATGGGTAGGAGTGAAAAACTGTTTTTT	CASSLMGRSEKLFF
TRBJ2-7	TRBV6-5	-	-	TGTGCCAGCAGTTGGGCAGGGTCGGCCTACGAGCAGTACTTC	CASSWAGSAYEQYF
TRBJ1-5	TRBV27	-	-	TGTGCCAGCAGTCTGATAAGGGACGGACTAAAGGCCCAGCATTTT	CASSLIRDGLKAQHF
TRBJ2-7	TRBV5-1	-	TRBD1	TGCGCCAGCAGCACACTACAGGGGGCTGACGAGCAGTACTTC	CASSTLQGADEQYF
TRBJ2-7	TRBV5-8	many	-	TGTGCCAGCAGGGGGGCGTACGAGCAGTACTTC	CASRGAYEQYF
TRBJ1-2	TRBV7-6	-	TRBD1	TGTGCCACCAAAGAAGGGACAGGCTATGGCTACACCTTC	CATKEGTGYGYTF
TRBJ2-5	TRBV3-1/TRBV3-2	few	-	TGTGCCAGCAGCTCTCAGGCGGGACGGGAGGAGACCCAGTACTTC	CASSSQAGREETQYF
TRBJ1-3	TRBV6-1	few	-	TGTGCCAGCAGTGAAGCGTCTTCGGGGTCCACTGGAAACACCATATATTTT	CASSEASSGSTGNTIYF
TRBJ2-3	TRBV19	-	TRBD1	TGTGCCAGTAGTATATACCACCGGGACAGGGGGAGCACGCAGTATTTT	CASSIYHRDRGSTQYF
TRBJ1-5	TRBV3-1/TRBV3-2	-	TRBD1	TGTGCCAGCAGCCAAAGCGACAGGGGAAGCAATCAGCCCCAGCATTTT	CASSQSDRGSNQPQHF
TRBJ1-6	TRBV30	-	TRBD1	TGTGCCTACCCCCCAGGGGGTTTCGGTTCACCCCTCCACTTT	CAYPPGGFGSPLHF
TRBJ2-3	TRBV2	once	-	TGTGCCAGCAGCCCCGGACTATCGTACACAGATACGCAGTATTTT	CASSPGLSYTDTQYF
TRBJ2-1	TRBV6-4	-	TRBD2	TGTGCCAGCAGCTTAGCGGGAGCGACCCCCAATGAGCAGTTCTTC	CASSLAGATPNEQFF
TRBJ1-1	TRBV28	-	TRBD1	TGTGCCAGCAGTTTATCCGCAAGGGGGCACACTGAAGCTTTCTTT	CASSLSARGHTEAFF